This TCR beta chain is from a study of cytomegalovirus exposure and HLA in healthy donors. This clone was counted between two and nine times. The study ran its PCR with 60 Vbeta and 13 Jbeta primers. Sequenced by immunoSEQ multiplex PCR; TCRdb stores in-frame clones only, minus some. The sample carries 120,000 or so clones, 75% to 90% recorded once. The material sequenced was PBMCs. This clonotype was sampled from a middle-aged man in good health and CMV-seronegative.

CDR3 in amino acids: CASTFGGYEQYF. The CDR3 DNA follows: TGTGCCAGCACCTTCGGGGGGTACGAGCAGTACTTC. The chain links TRBV6-1 to TRBJ2-7; the match to TRBD2 covers 7 bases. Germline CDR1 is MNHNS and CDR2 is SASEGT. The CDR3 contains 12 residues. V lost 7 bases to trimming and J lost 4 bases; unmatched junction nucleotides: 4.